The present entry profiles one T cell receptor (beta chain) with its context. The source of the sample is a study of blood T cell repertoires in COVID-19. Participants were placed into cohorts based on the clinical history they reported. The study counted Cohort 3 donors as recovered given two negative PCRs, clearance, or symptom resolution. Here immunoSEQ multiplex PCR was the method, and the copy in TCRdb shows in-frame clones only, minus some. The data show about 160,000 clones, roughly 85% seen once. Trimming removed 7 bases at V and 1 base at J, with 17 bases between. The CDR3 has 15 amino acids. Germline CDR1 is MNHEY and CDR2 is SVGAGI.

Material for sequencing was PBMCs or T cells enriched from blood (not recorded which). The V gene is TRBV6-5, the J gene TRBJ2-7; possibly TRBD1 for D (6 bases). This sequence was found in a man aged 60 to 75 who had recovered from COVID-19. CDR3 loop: CASNREQGLSYEQYF. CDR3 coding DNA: TGTGCCAGCAATCGGGAACAGGGCCTTTCCTACGAGCAGTACTTC.